This TCR beta chain derives from a study of T cells after posttransplantation cyclophosphamide. This table comes from immunoSEQ multiplex PCR, and its TCRdb copy is limited to in-frame clones, with some not included. There are around 2,900 clones in the sample; about three fifths occur only once, and roughly 14% lies in the top ten. Busulfan-fludarabine conditioning, marrow transplant, and cyclophosphamide on days +3 and +4 were administered. The CDR3 runs 13 residues. V shed 5 bases and J shed 7 bases, with 15 bases lying between them. The germline CDR1 and CDR2 sequences are MNHEY and SMNVEV (reference sequence).

The source is a male patient aged 55 to 70 who received an allogeneic stem cell transplant from a related donor and was CMV-positive. Some of these T cells may belong to the graft donor. This chain uses TRBV27 with TRBJ2-7, with TRBD1 as a possible D gene (6 bases). Sequenced material: PBMCs, taken 30 days after allogeneic stem cell transplant with posttransplant cyclophosphamide. CDR3 region: CASSPRTRGEQYF. Here the CDR3 DNA reads TGTGCCAGCAGTCCTCGGACCAGGGGAGAGCAGTACTTC.